This is a list of T cell receptor beta chains from one sample in a study of regulatory T cells in long-lasting Graves disease. One entry per CDR3 protein results from TCRdb running MiXCR on the multiplex PCR reads. The sample has 350,000 to 550,000 distinct CDR3 sequences, over 15% seen once. These data also featured in a second study, about T cells in Graves' hyperthyroidism and ophthalmopathy.

The input for sequencing was peripheral blood mononuclear cells (PBMCs), taken at new diagnosis, from a patient treated with antithyroid drugs. These receptor sequences come from a woman younger than 35 with Graves disease. CDR3s include the opening cysteine and the closing phenylalanine or tryptophan. A D gene is named only where the DNA matches it firmly. The size of a clone is reported for some rows only, either as once, few or many, or as a class for expanded clones.

clone_size: .
v_call: TRBV19
d_call: TRBD2
j_call: TRBJ2-2
cdr3_aa: CASGASGRASGELFF
cdr3_nt: TGTGCCAGCGGGGCCAGCGGGAGGGCCTCCGGGGAGCTGTTTTTT

clone_size: .
v_call: TRBV29-1
d_call: TRBD1
j_call: TRBJ1-1
cdr3_aa: CSVAGGPPPGPTEAFF
cdr3_nt: TGCAGCGTTGCAGGGGGCCCACCTCCAGGGCCCACTGAAGCTTTCTTT

clone_size: .
v_call: TRBV20-1
d_call: TRBD1
j_call: TRBJ1-5
cdr3_aa: CSARPSGTGPNSNQPQHF
cdr3_nt: TGCAGTGCTAGGCCCAGCGGGACAGGGCCTAATAGCAATCAGCCCCAGCATTTT

clone_size: many
v_call: TRBV7-2
d_call: TRBD2
j_call: TRBJ2-1
cdr3_aa: CASSLVSAGGPGNEQFF
cdr3_nt: TGTGCCAGCAGCTTAGTGTCAGCGGGAGGGCCAGGCAATGAGCAGTTCTTC

clone_size: .
v_call: TRBV19
d_call: TRBD2
j_call: TRBJ2-2
cdr3_aa: CASRPRLAGERPGELFF
cdr3_nt: TGTGCCAGTAGACCGCGACTAGCGGGAGAGAGGCCCGGGGAGCTGTTTTTT

clone_size: many
v_call: TRBV7-8
d_call: .
j_call: TRBJ2-3
cdr3_aa: CASGLLSGRTDTQYF
cdr3_nt: TGTGCCAGCGGACTACTAAGCGGCCGGACAGATACGCAGTATTTT

clone_size: .
v_call: TRBV20-1
d_call: .
j_call: TRBJ2-1
cdr3_aa: CSAFGGRYVRAFF
cdr3_nt: TGCAGTGCTTTCGGAGGCCGGTACGTCCGGGCGTTCTTC

clone_size: .
v_call: TRBV5-4
d_call: TRBD2
j_call: TRBJ2-2
cdr3_aa: CASSRSGRAGGLTGELFF
cdr3_nt: TGTGCCAGCAGCCGCTCGGGACGAGCGGGAGGGCTGACCGGGGAGCTGTTTTTT

clone_size: few
v_call: TRBV6-1
d_call: TRBD1
j_call: TRBJ1-5
cdr3_aa: CASRGTGDRPQHF
cdr3_nt: TGTGCCAGCAGGGGGACAGGGGATCGGCCCCAGCATTTT

clone_size: many
v_call: TRBV6-9
d_call: .
j_call: TRBJ2-3
cdr3_aa: CASSYERRGTDTQYF
cdr3_nt: TGTGCCAGCAGTTACGAGCGGAGGGGAACAGATACGCAGTATTTT

clone_size: many
v_call: TRBV20-1
d_call: .
j_call: TRBJ2-7
cdr3_aa: CSARTLGGGSLSYEQYF
cdr3_nt: TGCAGTGCGAGAACCTTGGGAGGGGGGAGCCTTTCCTACGAGCAGTACTTC

clone_size: many
v_call: TRBV12-3/TRBV12-4
d_call: .
j_call: TRBJ2-7
cdr3_aa: CASSWRDGNYEQYF
cdr3_nt: TGTGCCAGCAGTTGGCGGGACGGAAACTACGAGCAGTACTTC

clone_size: .
v_call: TRBV2
d_call: .
j_call: TRBJ2-3
cdr3_aa: CASSRDWDTDTQYF
cdr3_nt: TGTGCCAGCAGCCGGGACTGGGACACAGATACGCAGTATTTT

clone_size: .
v_call: TRBV6-1
d_call: TRBD2
j_call: TRBJ2-7
cdr3_aa: CASSPLGGGSYEQYF
cdr3_nt: TGTGCCAGCAGTCCCCTGGGGGGGGGGTCCTACGAGCAGTACTTC

clone_size: few
v_call: TRBV28
d_call: .
j_call: TRBJ2-2
cdr3_aa: CASSFPLLGELFF
cdr3_nt: TGTGCCAGCAGTTTCCCCCTCCTCGGGGAGCTGTTTTTT

clone_size: many
v_call: TRBV2
d_call: .
j_call: TRBJ1-2
cdr3_aa: CASSKQGTADGYTF
cdr3_nt: TGTGCCAGCAGTAAACAGGGAACGGCCGATGGCTACACCTTC

clone_size: few
v_call: TRBV6-2/TRBV6-3
d_call: .
j_call: TRBJ2-7
cdr3_aa: CASSTGLYRNYEQYF
cdr3_nt: TGTGCCAGCAGCACCGGACTGTACAGGAACTACGAGCAGTACTTC

clone_size: many
v_call: TRBV7-2
d_call: TRBD2
j_call: TRBJ2-2
cdr3_aa: CASSIRLAGGRGHTGELFF
cdr3_nt: TGTGCCAGCAGCATCCGACTAGCGGGAGGGCGAGGTCACACCGGGGAGCTGTTTTTT